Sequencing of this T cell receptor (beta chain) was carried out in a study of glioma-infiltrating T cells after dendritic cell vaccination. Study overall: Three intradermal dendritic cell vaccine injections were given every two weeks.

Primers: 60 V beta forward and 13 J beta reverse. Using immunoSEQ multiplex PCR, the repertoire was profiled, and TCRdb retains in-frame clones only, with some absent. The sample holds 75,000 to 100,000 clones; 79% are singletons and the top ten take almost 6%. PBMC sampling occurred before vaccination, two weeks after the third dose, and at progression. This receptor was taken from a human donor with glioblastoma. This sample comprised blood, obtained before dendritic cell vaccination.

This chain's CDR3 is CASRLGTPRNEKLFF. CDR3 sequence (DNA): TGTGCCAGTAGGCTGGGGACACCCCGGAATGAAAAACTGTTTTTT. V gene TRBV19 combines with J gene TRBJ1-4; TRBD1 might be the D (6 bases). This CDR3 spans 15 amino acids. Between the trimmed V and J ends, which lost 6 bases and 5 bases, there was a span of 16 bases. From germline, CDR1 is LNHDA and CDR2 SQIVND (reference sequence).